This TCR beta chain was obtained from a study of response to subunit inactivated influenza vaccine. TCRdb fed the RT-PCR reads into MiXCR, producing one record per CDR3 protein. Of some 500,000 distinct CDR3 sequences in the sample, approximately 15% were seen once. Germline loops: CDR1 SEHNR, CDR2 FQNEAQ (reference sequence). Trimming removed 3 bases from V and 2 bases from J, with 15 bases in between. This CDR3 comprises 16 residues. The receptor's source is a man aged 50-75 years who received an inactivated influenza vaccine. The V and J genes are TRBV7-9 and TRBJ2-3; D is possibly TRBD1 or TRBD2 (5 bases each). The sequencing here drew on CD4+ T cells sorted from PBMCs, taken roughly 24 months after vaccination. CDR3 loop: CASSFGVRAATDTQYF. The CDR3 DNA reads TGTGCCAGCAGCTTCGGGGTCAGGGCTGCCACAGATACGCAGTATTTT.